This note documents a single TCR beta chain sequence. As yet, its antigen is unknown. This sample was taken from a study of HIV-infected patients and healthy controls. Study observations and caveats: Healthy controls carried many MAIT alpha-chain CDR3s, while HIV+ repertoires had few. Healthy controls shared more CDR3 sequences between individuals than HIV-infected patients did.

Whole blood was used without fractionation, so all unsorted peripheral T cells were included. Germline values: CDR1 KGHSH, CDR2 LQKENI. Losses at the gene ends were 6 bases for V and 9 bases for J; bases not matched to a gene: 10. The CDR3 is 13 residues long. Reverse transcription used roughly 480 ng RNA and constant-region primers for alpha and beta. Each of the alpha and beta chains got its own library through chain-specific third strand synthesis with indices. Each molecule carried a 12-nucleotide identifier made of two joined random hexamers added before amplification. A single record per CDR3 protein comes from TCRdb applying MiXCR to the 5' RACE reads. The sample lists about 18,000 distinct CDR3 sequences, about 12% occurring once.

The V and J genes are TRBV18 and TRBJ1-1; 7 bases are shared with TRBD1. The specimen was blood. This TCR derives from an adult in good health. The CDR3 sequence is CASSPGPGQQAFF. CDR3 bases: TGTGCCAGCTCTCCAGGTCCGGGACAGCAAGCTTTCTTT.